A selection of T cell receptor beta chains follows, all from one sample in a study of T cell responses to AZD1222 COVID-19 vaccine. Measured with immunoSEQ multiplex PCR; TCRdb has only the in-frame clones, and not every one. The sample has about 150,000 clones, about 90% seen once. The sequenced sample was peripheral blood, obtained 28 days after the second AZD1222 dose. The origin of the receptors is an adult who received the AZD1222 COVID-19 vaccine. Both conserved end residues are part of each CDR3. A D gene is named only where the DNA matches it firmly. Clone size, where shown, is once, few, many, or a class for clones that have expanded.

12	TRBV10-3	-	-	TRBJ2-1	CAINSGTGEQFF	TGTGCCATCAATAGCGGAACGGGTGAGCAGTTCTTC
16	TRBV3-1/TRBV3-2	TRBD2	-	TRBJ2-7	CASSQDLVAGLYEQYF	TGTGCCAGCAGCCAAGATTTAGTAGCGGGATTATACGAGCAGTACTTC
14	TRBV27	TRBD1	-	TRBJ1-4	CASRHRGRYEKLFF	TGTGCCAGCAGACACAGGGGGCGCTATGAAAAACTGTTTTTT
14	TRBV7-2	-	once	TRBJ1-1	CASSLEPGWTEAFF	TGTGCCAGCAGCTTAGAACCGGGGTGGACTGAAGCTTTCTTT
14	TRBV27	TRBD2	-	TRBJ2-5	CASRGLAGQETQYF	TGTGCCAGCCGAGGACTAGCGGGACAAGAGACCCAGTACTTC
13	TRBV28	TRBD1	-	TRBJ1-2	CASREDRGRGYTF	TGTGCCAGCAGGGAGGACAGGGGTAGGGGCTACACCTTC
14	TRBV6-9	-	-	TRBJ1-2	CASSYPDLTGSYTF	TGTGCCAGCAGTTACCCTGATCTAACCGGGTCCTACACCTTC
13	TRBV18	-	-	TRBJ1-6	CASSPPTTTALHF	TGTGCCAGCTCACCACCGACCACGACAGCCCTCCACTTT
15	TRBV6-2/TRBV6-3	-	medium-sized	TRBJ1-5	CASSYQSGGNQPQHF	TGTGCCAGCAGTTATCAGTCCGGGGGGAATCAGCCCCAGCATTTT
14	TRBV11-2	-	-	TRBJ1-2	CASTQPGRRYGYTF	TGTGCCAGCACCCAACCGGGACGGCGCTATGGCTACACCTTC
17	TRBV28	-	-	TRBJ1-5	CASSPPPRVRSNQPQHF	TGTGCCAGCAGTCCTCCCCCTAGGGTACGGAGCAATCAGCCCCAGCATTTT
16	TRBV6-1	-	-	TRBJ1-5	CASSELPHGTNQPQHF	TGTGCCAGCAGTGAATTGCCCCACGGCACCAATCAGCCCCAGCATTTT
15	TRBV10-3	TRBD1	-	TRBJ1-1	CAISQDRDMNTEAFF	TGTGCCATCAGTCAAGACAGGGACATGAACACTGAAGCTTTCTTT
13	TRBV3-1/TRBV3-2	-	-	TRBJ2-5	CASSRGLWETQYF	TGTGCCAGCAGCCGTGGACTGTGGGAGACCCAGTACTTC
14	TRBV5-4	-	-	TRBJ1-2	CASTPPGPGYGYTF	TGTGCCAGCACACCTCCAGGCCCGGGGTATGGCTACACCTTC
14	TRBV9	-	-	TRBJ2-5	CASSGSGFQETQYF	TGTGCCAGCAGCGGCTCAGGGTTCCAAGAGACCCAGTACTTC
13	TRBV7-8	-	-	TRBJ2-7	CASSLGQHYEQYF	TGTGCCAGCAGCTTAGGCCAGCACTACGAGCAGTACTTC
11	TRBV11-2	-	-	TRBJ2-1	CASSFESEQFF	TGTGCCAGCAGCTTTGAATCTGAGCAGTTCTTC
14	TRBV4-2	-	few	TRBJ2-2	CASSQEIGTGELFF	TGTGCCAGCAGCCAAGAGATCGGGACCGGGGAGCTGTTTTTT
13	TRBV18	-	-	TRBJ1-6	CASSPSQNSPLHF	TGTGCCAGCTCACCATCCCAGAATTCACCCCTCCACTTT
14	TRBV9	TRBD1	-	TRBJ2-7	CASSVGTGNYEQYF	TGTGCCAGCAGCGTAGGGACAGGGAACTACGAGCAGTACTTC
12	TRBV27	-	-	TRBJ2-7	CASSNSGYEQYF	TGTGCCAGCAGTAATTCAGGATACGAGCAGTACTTC
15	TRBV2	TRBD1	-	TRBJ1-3	CASSVGQSSGNTIYF	TGTGCCAGCAGTGTGGGACAGAGCTCTGGAAACACCATATATTTT
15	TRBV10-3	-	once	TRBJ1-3	CAISVAGNSGNTIYF	TGTGCCATCAGTGTAGCAGGCAACTCTGGAAACACCATATATTTT
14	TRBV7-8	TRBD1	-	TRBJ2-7	CASSRTGAGYEQYF	TGTGCCAGCAGCAGAACAGGGGCGGGCTACGAGCAGTACTTC
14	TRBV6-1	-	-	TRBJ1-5	CASSDQLEGQPQHF	TGTGCCAGCAGTGATCAATTAGAAGGTCAGCCCCAGCATTTT
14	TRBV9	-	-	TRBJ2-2	CASQKTPSVGELFF	TGTGCCAGCCAAAAGACTCCCAGCGTCGGGGAGCTGTTTTTT
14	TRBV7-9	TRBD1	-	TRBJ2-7	CASSRTGGTYEQYF	TGTGCCAGCAGCCGGACAGGGGGGACCTACGAGCAGTACTTC
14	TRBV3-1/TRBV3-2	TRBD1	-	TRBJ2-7	CASSQANRGSEQYF	TGTGCCAGCAGCCAAGCGAACAGGGGGAGCGAGCAGTACTTC
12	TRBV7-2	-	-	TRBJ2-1	CASTEPNNEQFF	TGTGCCAGCACCGAACCAAACAATGAGCAGTTCTTC
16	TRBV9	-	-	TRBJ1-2	CASSVSGMGSMGGYTF	TGTGCCAGCAGCGTATCAGGGATGGGGTCTATGGGTGGCTACACCTTC
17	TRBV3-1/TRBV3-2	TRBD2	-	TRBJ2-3	CASSQDWREVNTDTQYF	TGTGCCAGCAGCCAAGATTGGCGGGAGGTAAACACAGATACGCAGTATTTT
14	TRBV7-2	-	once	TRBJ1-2	CASSLNGGAGGYTF	TGTGCCAGCAGCCTCAATGGAGGGGCGGGTGGCTACACCTTC
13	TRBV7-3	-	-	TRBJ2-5	CASSSSLGETQYF	TGTGCCAGCAGCTCCTCATTGGGAGAGACCCAGTACTTC
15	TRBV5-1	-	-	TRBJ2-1	CASSVLASSYNEQFF	TGCGCCAGCAGCGTACTGGCGAGCTCCTACAATGAGCAGTTCTTC
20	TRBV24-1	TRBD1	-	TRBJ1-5	CATSDSHEGTGGNSNQPQHF	TGTGCCACCAGTGATAGTCACGAGGGGACAGGAGGGAATAGCAATCAGCCCCAGCATTTT
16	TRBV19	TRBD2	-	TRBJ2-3	CASSVLAGGSTDTQYF	TGTGCCAGTAGTGTTCTAGCGGGAGGGAGCACAGATACGCAGTATTTT
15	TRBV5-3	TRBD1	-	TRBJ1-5	CARSEDRGHYQPQHF	TGTGCCAGAAGCGAAGACAGGGGACATTATCAGCCCCAGCATTTT
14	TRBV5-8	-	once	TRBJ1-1	CASSLGTARTEAFF	TGTGCCAGCAGCTTGGGGACGGCCCGGACTGAAGCTTTCTTT
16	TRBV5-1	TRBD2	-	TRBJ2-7	CASSWGGTSGTYEQYF	TGCGCCAGCAGCTGGGGAGGGACTAGCGGGACCTACGAGCAGTACTTC
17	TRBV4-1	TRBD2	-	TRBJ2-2	CASSRISGGSGTGELFF	TGCGCCAGCAGCCGGATAAGCGGCGGGAGTGGTACCGGGGAGCTGTTTTTT
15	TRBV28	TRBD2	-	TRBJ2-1	CASKGPLAGVNEQFF	TGTGCCAGCAAAGGGCCACTAGCGGGAGTTAATGAGCAGTTCTTC
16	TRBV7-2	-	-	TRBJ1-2	CASSPSFVWAGDGYTF	TGTGCCAGCAGCCCCAGTTTTGTTTGGGCAGGGGATGGCTACACCTTC
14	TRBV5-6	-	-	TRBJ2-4	CASSLEPTQNIQYF	TGTGCCAGCAGCTTGGAACCCACCCAAAACATTCAGTACTTC
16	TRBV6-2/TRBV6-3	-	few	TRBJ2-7	CASSQPGRSRPWEQYF	TGTGCCAGCAGTCAACCCGGGAGAAGTAGGCCCTGGGAGCAGTACTTC
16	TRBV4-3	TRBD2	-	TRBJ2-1	CASSQDLLAAPNEQFF	TGCGCCAGCAGCCAAGACTTACTAGCGGCACCTAATGAGCAGTTCTTC
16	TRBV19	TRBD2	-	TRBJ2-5	CASSTTSGTGTETQYF	TGTGCCAGTAGTACGACTAGCGGGACAGGTACCGAGACCCAGTACTTC
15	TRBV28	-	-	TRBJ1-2	CASSSTGTSIYGYTF	TGTGCCAGCAGTTCAACCGGGACCTCGATCTATGGCTACACCTTC